The clone carrying this TCR beta chain showed up just a few times. Its antigen is unknown. These data come from a study of identical twins. Whole-study results and caveats: Out-of-frame sharing of TCR alpha in monozygotic twins was underestimated by models.

TCRdb called the 5' RACE reads again in MiXCR, with one record for every CDR3 protein. Here the sample spans approximately 280,000 distinct CDR3 sequences, about 8.1% being singletons. The CDR3 is 17 amino acids. Germline CDR1 MNHNS, CDR2 SASEGT. V shed 6 bases and J 2 bases; nucleotides not matched to a gene: 13. These sequences were also reported in another study, on yellow fever vaccine responses in identical twins. Turning to that study: Twins showed a vaccine T cell response that reportedly seemed partly convergent, partly personalized.

Sequenced: memory (CD45RO+) T cells sorted from blood. The V and J genes are TRBV6-1 and TRBJ2-7, with TRBD1 identical over 10 bases. This receptor was identified in a woman younger than 35 in good health. CDR3 sequence (DNA): TGTGCCAGCAGCAGAACCACCGGGACAGGGGATCCCTACGAGCAGTACTTC. Translated: CASSRTTGTGDPYEQYF.